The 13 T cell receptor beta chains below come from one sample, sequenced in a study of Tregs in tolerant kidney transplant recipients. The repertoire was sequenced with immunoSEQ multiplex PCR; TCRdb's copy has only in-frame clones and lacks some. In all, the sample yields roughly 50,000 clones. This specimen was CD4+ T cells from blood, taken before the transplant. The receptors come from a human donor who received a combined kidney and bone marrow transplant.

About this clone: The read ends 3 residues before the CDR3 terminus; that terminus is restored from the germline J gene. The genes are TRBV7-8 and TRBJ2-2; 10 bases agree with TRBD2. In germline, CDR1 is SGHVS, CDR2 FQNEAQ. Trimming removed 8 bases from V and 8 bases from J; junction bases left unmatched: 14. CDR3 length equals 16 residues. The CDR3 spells CASDPPASGSYGELFF. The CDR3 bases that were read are TGTGCCAGCGACCCCCCGGCTAGCGGGAGTTATGGGGAG.

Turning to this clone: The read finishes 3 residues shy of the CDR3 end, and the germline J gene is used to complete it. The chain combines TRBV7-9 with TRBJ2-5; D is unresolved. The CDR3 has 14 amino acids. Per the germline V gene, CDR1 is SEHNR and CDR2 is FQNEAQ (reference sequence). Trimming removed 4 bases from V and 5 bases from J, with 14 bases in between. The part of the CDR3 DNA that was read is TGTGCCAGCAGCTACAAAACGCAAGGGGAGACC. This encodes CASSYKTQGET. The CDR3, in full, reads CASSYKTQGETQYF.

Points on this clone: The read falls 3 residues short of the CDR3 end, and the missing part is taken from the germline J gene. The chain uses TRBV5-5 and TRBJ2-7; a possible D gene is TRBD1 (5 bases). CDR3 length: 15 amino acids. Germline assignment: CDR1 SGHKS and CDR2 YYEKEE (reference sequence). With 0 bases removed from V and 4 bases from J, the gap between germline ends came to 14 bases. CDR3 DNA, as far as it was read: TGTGCCAGCAGCTTGGTTTTTCAGGGTTCTTACGAG. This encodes CASSLVFQGSYE. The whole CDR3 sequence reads CASSLVFQGSYEQYF.

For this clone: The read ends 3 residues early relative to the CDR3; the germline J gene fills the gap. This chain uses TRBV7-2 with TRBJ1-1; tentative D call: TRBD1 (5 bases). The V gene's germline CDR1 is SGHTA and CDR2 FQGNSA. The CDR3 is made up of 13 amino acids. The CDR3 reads CASSSGGTANAFF. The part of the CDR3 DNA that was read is TGTGCCAGCAGCTCGGGGGGGACGGCTAAC.

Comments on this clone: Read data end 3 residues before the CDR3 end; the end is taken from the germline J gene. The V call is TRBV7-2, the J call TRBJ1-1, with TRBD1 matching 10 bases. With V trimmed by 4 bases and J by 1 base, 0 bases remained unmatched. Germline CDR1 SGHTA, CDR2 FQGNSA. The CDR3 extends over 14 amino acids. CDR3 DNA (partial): TGTGCCAGCAGCTGGACAGGGGGGAACACTGAA. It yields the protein CASSWTGGNTE. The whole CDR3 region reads CASSWTGGNTEAFF.

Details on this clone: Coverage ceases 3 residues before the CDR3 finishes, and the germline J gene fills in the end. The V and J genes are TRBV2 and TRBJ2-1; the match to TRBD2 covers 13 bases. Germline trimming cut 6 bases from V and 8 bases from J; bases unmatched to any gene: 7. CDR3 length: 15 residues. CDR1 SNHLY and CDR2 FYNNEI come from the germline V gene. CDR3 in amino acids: CASSPGTSGTHEQFF. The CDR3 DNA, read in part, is TGTGCCAGCAGCCCCGGGACTAGCGGGACACATGAG.

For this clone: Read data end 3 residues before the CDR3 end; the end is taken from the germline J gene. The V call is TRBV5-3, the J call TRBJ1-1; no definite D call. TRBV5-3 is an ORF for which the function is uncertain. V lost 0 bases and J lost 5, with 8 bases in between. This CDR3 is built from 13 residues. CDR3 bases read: TGTGCCAGAAGCTTGGACCGAACAACTGAA. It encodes CARSLDRTTE. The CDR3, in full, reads CARSLDRTTEAFF.

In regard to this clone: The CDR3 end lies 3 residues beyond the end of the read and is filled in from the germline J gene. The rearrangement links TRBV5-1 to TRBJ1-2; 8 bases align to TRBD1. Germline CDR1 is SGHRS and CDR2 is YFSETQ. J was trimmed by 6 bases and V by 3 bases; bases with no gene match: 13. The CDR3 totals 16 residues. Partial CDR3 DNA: TGCGCCAGCAGCTCGGCACTTACAGGGGGATGGGATGGC. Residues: CASSSALTGGWDG. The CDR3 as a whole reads CASSSALTGGWDGYTF.

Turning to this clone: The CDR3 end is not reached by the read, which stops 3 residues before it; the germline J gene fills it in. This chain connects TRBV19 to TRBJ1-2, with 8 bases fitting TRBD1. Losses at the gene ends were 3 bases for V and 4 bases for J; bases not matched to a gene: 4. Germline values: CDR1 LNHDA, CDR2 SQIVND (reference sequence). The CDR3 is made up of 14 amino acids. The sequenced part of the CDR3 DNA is TGTGCCAGTAGTATTCCGGGACAGGCCTATGGC. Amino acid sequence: CASSIPGQAYG. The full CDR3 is CASSIPGQAYGYTF.

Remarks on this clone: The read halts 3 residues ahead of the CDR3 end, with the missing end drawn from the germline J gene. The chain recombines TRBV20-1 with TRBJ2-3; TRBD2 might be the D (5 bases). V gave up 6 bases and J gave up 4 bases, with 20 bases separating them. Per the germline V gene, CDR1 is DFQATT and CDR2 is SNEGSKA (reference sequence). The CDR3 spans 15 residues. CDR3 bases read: TGCAGTGCCCACATCCCAGCGGCGTCCCCAGATACG. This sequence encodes CSAHIPAASPDT. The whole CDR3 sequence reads CSAHIPAASPDTQYF.

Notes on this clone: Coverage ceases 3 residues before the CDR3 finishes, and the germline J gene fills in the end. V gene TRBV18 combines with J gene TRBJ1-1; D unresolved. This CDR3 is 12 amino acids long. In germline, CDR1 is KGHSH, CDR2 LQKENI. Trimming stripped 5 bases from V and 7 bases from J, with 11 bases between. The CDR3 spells CASSSTGNEAFF. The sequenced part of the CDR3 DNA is TGTGCCAGCTCAAGTACGGGGAATGAA.

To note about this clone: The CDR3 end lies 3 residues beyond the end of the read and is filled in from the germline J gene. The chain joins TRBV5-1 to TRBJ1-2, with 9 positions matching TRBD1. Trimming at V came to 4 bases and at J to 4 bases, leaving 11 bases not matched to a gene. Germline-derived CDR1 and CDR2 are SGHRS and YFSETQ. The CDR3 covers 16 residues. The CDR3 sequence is CASSTGQGIVRYGYTF. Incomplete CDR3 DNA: TGCGCCAGCAGCACCGGACAGGGGATCGTGCGCTATGGC.

CDR3 DNA, as far as it was read: TGCAGTGCTTCCATCGTCGGGAGCGGGGTATCCTACGAG. This translates into CSASIVGSGVSYE. Given in full, the CDR3 is CSASIVGSGVSYEQYF. The chain joins TRBV20-1 to TRBJ2-7; 7 bases match TRBD2. From the germline J gene comes the end of the CDR3, since the read stops 3 residues before it. The CDR3 is made up of 16 amino acids. Per the germline V gene, CDR1 is DFQATT and CDR2 is SNEGSKA (reference sequence). V shed 5 bases, J shed 1 base, and the junction held 14 bases outside the gene matches.